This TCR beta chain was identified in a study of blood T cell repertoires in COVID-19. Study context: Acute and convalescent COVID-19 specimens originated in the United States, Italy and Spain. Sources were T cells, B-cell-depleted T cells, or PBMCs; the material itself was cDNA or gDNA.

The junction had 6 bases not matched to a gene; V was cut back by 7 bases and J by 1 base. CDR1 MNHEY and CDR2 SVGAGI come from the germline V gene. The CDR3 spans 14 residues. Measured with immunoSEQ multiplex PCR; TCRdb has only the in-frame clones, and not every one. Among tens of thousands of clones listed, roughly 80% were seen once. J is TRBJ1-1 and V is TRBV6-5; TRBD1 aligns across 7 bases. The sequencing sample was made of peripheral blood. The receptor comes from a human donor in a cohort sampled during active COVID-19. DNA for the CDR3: TGTGCCAGCACTCCCGGGACAGCGAACACTGAAGCTTTCTTT. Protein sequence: CASTPGTANTEAFF.